These 20 T cell receptor beta chains originate from one sample sequenced in a study of blood T cell repertoires in COVID-19. TCRdb keeps only in-frame clones here, not all; method: immunoSEQ multiplex PCR. The profile shows about 150,000 clones, less than 90% of them singletons. The sequencing sample was made of peripheral blood. These TCRs come from a woman in her 70s with acute or convalescent COVID-19.

The rearrangement links TRBV29-1 to TRBJ2-1, with 9 positions matching TRBD1. The CDR3 sequence is 16 residues long. V lost 6 bases and J lost 3; bases outside the gene matches: 12. Germline-derived CDR1 and CDR2 are SQVTM and ANQGSEA. The CDR3 protein is CSVSTGGAFLYNEQFF. DNA for the CDR3: TGCAGCGTATCAACAGGGGGCGCGTTCCTCTACAATGAGCAGTTCTTC.

The rearrangement uses TRBV13 and TRBJ1-1, with 12 bases aligning to TRBD1. CDR1 is PRHDT and CDR2 is FYEKMQ in the germline V gene (reference sequence). This CDR3 has 15 amino acids. J lost 10 bases, V lost 5 bases, and 11 bases had no gene match. The CDR3 is CASSNLRDRGRLAFF. In nucleotides, the CDR3 is TGTGCCAGCAGCAACCTCCGGGACAGGGGGCGGCTAGCTTTCTTT.

The sample holds one count of this clone. CDR3 amino acids: CASSQDRASGNIQYF. The CDR3 DNA sequence: TGTGCCAGCAGCCAAGATCGGGCTAGCGGGAACATTCAGTACTTC. The chain couples TRBV3-1 (or the pseudogene TRBV3-2) to TRBJ2-4; 8 positions agree with TRBD2. There are 15 residues in the CDR3. Germline V gene sequence: CDR1 LGHDT, CDR2 YNNKEL (reference sequence). The V segment lost 0 bases and the J segment 7 bases; nucleotides outside the gene matches: 5.

The chain employs TRBV28 and TRBJ2-7; TRBD1 agrees at 9 bases. The CDR3 loop spans 17 amino acids. J lost 3 bases, V lost 7 bases, and 16 bases had no gene match. From germline, CDR1 is MDHEN and CDR2 SYDVKM. Here the CDR3 reads CASTPLPAPGQGYEQYF. CDR3 coding DNA: TGTGCCAGCACTCCCCTCCCCGCTCCGGGACAGGGCTACGAGCAGTACTTC. The variable domain in full, completed from reference TRBV28 and TRBJ2-7, reads DVKVTQSSRYLVKRTGEKVFLECVQDMDHENMFWYRQDPGLGLRLIYFSYDVKMKEKGDIPEGYSVSREKKERFSLILESASTNQTSMYLCASTPLPAPGQGYEQYFGPGTRLTVT.

This clone was found once. The genes are TRBV30 and TRBJ2-1; 10 positions agree with TRBD1. Trimming took 2 bases from V and 6 from J; bases not matched to a gene: 10. This CDR3 spans 16 amino acids. Germline loops: CDR1 GTSNPN, CDR2 SVGIG (reference sequence). CDR3 sequence reads: CAWSLNWGQGRNEQFF. Written as DNA, the CDR3 is TGTGCCTGGAGTTTAAACTGGGGACAGGGGCGCAATGAGCAGTTCTTC.

The genes are TRBV9 and TRBJ2-7, with 7 bases fitting TRBD2. After removal of 3 bases from V and 3 bases from J, the junction contained 12 bases not matched to a gene. This CDR3 region has 16 residues. Germline V gives CDR1 SGDLS, CDR2 YYNGEE. In DNA form, the CDR3 reads TGTGCCAGCAGCGGAAACAGCGGGGCTGGGTACTACGAGCAGTACTTC. It translates to CASSGNSGAGYYEQYF.

The rearrangement uses TRBV7-6 and TRBJ2-6; 10 bases are a match to TRBD1. The CDR3 sequence is 17 residues long. The germline V gene encodes CDR1 SGHVS and CDR2 FNYEAQ. Trimming cost V 1 base and J 0 bases; bases outside gene matches: 0. CDR3 in amino acids: CASSLGTGGSGANVLTF. For the CDR3, the DNA is TGTGCCAGCAGCTTAGGGACAGGGGGCTCTGGGGCCAACGTCCTGACTTTC.

This chain uses TRBV5-4 with TRBJ2-5, with D possibly being TRBD1 (6 bases). This CDR3 region has 14 residues. Germline loops: CDR1 SGHNT, CDR2 YYREEE (reference sequence). V lost 0 bases and J 5 bases, leaving 11 bases between the germline ends. The CDR3 is CASSLVGQIETQYF. CDR3 coding DNA: TGTGCCAGCAGCTTGGTTGGACAGATCGAGACCCAGTACTTC.

The J gene is TRBJ2-3, the V gene TRBV9, with a tentative D call TRBD1 (5 bases). The CDR3 extends over 15 amino acids. V lost 4 bases to trimming and J lost 5 bases, with 17 bases between them. Germline assignment: CDR1 SGDLS and CDR2 YYNGEE. The CDR3 sequence is CASSPGSSSGDTQYF. CDR3 nucleotide sequence: TGTGCCAGCAGCCCAGGGTCTTCCTCAGGAGATACGCAGTATTTT.

This clone was observed a single time. J is TRBJ2-1 and V is TRBV29-1, with TRBD2 identical over 10 bases. CDR3 size: 17 residues. CDR1 and CDR2 from the germline V gene are SQVTM and ANQGSEA. The junction had 12 bases not matched to a gene; V was cut back by 3 bases and J by 4 bases. The CDR3 loop reads CSVEGSGGAFPYNEQFF. In nucleotides, the CDR3 is TGCAGCGTTGAGGGAAGCGGGGGGGCCTTCCCATACAATGAGCAGTTCTTC.

The V gene is TRBV9, the J gene TRBJ2-2; TRBD2 matches at 8 bases. V shed 2 bases, J shed 1 base, and the junction held 4 bases outside the gene matches. Germline loops: CDR1 SGDLS, CDR2 YYNGEE. CDR3 length: 16 residues. CDR3 DNA: TGTGCCAGCAGCGTCACGCTAGCGGGGAACACCGGGGAGCTGTTTTTT. As protein: CASSVTLAGNTGELFF.

This rearrangement joins TRBV6-1 to TRBJ2-1; TRBD2 agrees at 9 bases. The V gene end was trimmed by 2 bases and the J gene end by 7 bases; junction bases not matched to a gene: 6. The germline V gene encodes CDR1 MNHNS and CDR2 SASEGT. The CDR3 is 15 amino acids. The CDR3 protein is CASSESMAGGNEQFF. The CDR3, as DNA: TGTGCCAGCAGTGAATCTATGGCGGGAGGGAATGAGCAGTTCTTC.

The chain joins TRBV4-2 to TRBJ1-5; TRBD1 is a possible D gene (6 bases). This CDR3 has 17 residues. V was shortened by 3 bases and J by 4 bases, with 19 bases between the two germline ends. Germline-derived CDR1 and CDR2 are LGHNA and YNFKEQ. CDR3 nucleotide sequence: TGTGCCAGCAGCCAGCGAGGCGAGGGGGGGGCGAATCAGCCCCAGCATTTT. Translated, it gives CASSQRGEGGANQPQHF.

This sequence joins TRBV5-1 and TRBJ1-3; 7 bases line up with TRBD1. Trimming took 0 bases from V and 0 from J; bases not matched to a gene: 6. Germline CDR1 SGHRS, CDR2 YFSETQ. The CDR3 consists of 17 residues. DNA of the CDR3: TGCGCCAGCAGCTTGGCGGGACAGATCATCTCTGGAAACACCATATATTTT. Amino acid sequence: CASSLAGQIISGNTIYF.

This clone was recorded a few times. The chain links TRBV6-2 or TRBV6-3 to TRBJ1-1; D perhaps matches TRBD1 (6 bases). V shed 0 bases and J shed 5 bases, with 16 bases lying between them. The CDR3 has 16 amino acids. CDR1 and CDR2 (germline): MNHEY, SVGEGT. CDR3 protein: CASSYSSPGVATEAFF. CDR3 sequence (DNA): TGTGCCAGCAGTTACTCATCGCCAGGGGTGGCTACTGAAGCTTTCTTT.

The chain is built from TRBV5-1 and TRBJ1-1; the match to TRBD1 covers 9 bases. The V segment lost 4 bases and the J segment 4 bases; nucleotides outside the gene matches: 8. There are 15 residues in the CDR3. The V gene's germline CDR1 is SGHRS and CDR2 YFSETQ. The CDR3 is CASSPARQGGTEAFF. In DNA, the CDR3 is TGCGCCAGCAGCCCAGCCCGACAGGGGGGCACTGAAGCTTTCTTT.

This clone was counted a single time. V is TRBV5-6 and J is TRBJ1-1; D not resolved. CDR3 length: 13 amino acids. Germline CDR1 SGHDT, CDR2 YYEEEE. Trimming took off 4 bases at V and 0 bases at J, with 7 bases between the two ends. The CDR3 spells CASSRPLNTEAFF. The CDR3 DNA sequence: TGTGCCAGCAGCCGTCCGTTGAACACTGAAGCTTTCTTT.

V usage is TRBV2 and J usage is TRBJ1-1, with D possibly being TRBD1 (5 bases). Between the trimmed V and J ends, which lost 6 bases and 0 bases, there was a span of 11 bases. The CDR3 totals 14 residues. CDR1 is SNHLY and CDR2 is FYNNEI in the germline V gene. CDR3 residues: CASSYRRLNTEAFF. CDR3 nucleotide sequence: TGTGCCAGCAGCTACAGGCGTTTGAACACTGAAGCTTTCTTT.

This clone was found once. V is TRBV6-5 and J is TRBJ2-1; TRBD2 agrees at 9 bases. Losses at the gene ends were 7 bases for V and 8 bases for J; bases not matched to a gene: 12. In germline, CDR1 is MNHEY, CDR2 SVGAGI. The CDR3 loop spans 15 amino acids. The CDR3 is CASTGLAQVLDEQFF. DNA for the CDR3: TGTGCCAGCACGGGACTAGCTCAAGTCCTTGATGAGCAGTTCTTC.

This chain connects TRBV6-2 or TRBV6-3 to TRBJ2-3; 8 nucleotides line up with TRBD2. The CDR3 covers 14 residues. CDR1 MNHEY and CDR2 SVGEGT come from the germline V gene. J was trimmed by 3 bases and V by 5 bases; bases with no gene match: 4. CDR3 nucleotide sequence: TGTGCCAGCAGTCCCGGACTAGCAACAGATACGCAGTATTTT. It yields the protein CASSPGLATDTQYF.